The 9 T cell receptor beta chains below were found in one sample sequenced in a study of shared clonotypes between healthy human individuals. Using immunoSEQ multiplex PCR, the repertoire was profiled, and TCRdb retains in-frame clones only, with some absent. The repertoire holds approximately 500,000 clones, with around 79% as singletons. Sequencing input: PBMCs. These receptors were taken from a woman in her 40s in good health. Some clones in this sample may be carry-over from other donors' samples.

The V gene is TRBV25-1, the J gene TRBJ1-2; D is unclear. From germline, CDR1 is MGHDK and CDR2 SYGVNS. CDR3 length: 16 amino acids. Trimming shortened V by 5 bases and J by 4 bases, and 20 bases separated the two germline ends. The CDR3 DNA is TGTGCCAGCAGTCCGCGACTACTGGGAAAGACCTATGGCTACACCTTC. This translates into CASSPRLLGKTYGYTF.

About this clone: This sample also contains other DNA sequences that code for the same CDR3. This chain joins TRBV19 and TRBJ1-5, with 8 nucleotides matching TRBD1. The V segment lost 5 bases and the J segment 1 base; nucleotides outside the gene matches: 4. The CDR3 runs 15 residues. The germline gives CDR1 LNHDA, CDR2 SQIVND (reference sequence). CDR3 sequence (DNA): TGTGCCAGTAGTTCAGGGACAGGCAGCAATCAGCCCCAGCATTTT. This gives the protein CASSSGTGSNQPQHF.

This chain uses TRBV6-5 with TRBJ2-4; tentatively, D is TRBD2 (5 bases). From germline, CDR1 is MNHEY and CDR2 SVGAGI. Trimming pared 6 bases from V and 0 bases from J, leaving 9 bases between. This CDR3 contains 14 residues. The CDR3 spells CASSELGAKNIQYF. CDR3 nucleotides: TGTGCCAGCAGCGAACTAGGAGCCAAAAACATTCAGTACTTC.

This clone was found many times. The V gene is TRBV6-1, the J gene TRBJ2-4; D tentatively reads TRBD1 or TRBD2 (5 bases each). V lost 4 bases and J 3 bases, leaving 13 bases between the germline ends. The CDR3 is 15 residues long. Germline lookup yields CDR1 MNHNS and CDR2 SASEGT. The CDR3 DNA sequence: TGTGCCAGCAGTGCCTGGGATGGGGGCAAAAACATTCAGTACTTC. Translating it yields CASSAWDGGKNIQYF.

CDR3 nucleotide sequence: TGTGCCAGCAGCGTAGAATTTCAAGAGACCCAGTACTTC. As protein: CASSVEFQETQYF. The chain carries TRBV9 and TRBJ2-5, with D uncertain. Trimming shortened V by 0 bases and J by 2 bases, and 5 bases separated the two germline ends. The germline CDR1 and CDR2 sequences are SGDLS and YYNGEE. The CDR3 covers 13 residues.

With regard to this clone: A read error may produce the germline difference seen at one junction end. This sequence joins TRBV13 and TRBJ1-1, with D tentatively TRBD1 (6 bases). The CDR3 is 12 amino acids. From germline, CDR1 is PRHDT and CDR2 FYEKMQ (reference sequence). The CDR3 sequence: CASRLRQEALDF. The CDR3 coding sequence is TGTGCCAGCAGATTGCGACAGGAAGCCTTGGACTTT.

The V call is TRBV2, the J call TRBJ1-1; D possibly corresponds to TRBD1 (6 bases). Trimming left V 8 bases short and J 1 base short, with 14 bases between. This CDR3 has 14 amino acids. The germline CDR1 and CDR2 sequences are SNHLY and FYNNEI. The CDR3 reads CASRGDIRNTEAFF. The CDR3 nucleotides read TGTGCCAGCCGCGGGGACATCAGGAACACTGAAGCTTTCTTT.

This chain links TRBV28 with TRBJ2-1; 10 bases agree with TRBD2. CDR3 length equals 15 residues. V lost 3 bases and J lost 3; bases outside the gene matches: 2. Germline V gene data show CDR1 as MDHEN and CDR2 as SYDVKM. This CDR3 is CASSFGTSVYNEQFF. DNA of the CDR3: TGTGCCAGCAGTTTTGGGACTAGCGTCTACAATGAGCAGTTCTTC.

The CDR3 bases are TGTGCCAGCAGTTCCGACAGTAAAGACTCTGGAAACACCATATATTTT. Encoded protein: CASSSDSKDSGNTIYF. The chain recombines TRBV6-5 with TRBJ1-3, with D perhaps matching TRBD1 (5 bases). V lost 4 bases to trimming and J lost 0 bases, with 13 bases between them. This CDR3 contains 16 residues. Germline CDR1 is MNHEY and CDR2 is SVGAGI.